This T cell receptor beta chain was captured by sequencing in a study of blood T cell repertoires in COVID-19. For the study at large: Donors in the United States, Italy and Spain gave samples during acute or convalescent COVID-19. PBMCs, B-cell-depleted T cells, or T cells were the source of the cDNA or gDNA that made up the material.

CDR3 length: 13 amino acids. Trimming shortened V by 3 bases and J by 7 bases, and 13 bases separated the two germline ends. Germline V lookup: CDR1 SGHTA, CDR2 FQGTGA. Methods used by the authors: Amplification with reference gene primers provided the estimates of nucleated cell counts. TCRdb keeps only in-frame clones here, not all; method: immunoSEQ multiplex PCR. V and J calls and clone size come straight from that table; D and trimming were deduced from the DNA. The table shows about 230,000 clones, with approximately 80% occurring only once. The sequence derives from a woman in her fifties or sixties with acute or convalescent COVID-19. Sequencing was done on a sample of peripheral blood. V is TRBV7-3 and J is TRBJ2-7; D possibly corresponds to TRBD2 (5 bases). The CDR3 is CASSFGQSGEQYF. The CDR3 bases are TGTGCCAGCAGCTTTGGGCAGTCGGGAGAGCAGTACTTC.